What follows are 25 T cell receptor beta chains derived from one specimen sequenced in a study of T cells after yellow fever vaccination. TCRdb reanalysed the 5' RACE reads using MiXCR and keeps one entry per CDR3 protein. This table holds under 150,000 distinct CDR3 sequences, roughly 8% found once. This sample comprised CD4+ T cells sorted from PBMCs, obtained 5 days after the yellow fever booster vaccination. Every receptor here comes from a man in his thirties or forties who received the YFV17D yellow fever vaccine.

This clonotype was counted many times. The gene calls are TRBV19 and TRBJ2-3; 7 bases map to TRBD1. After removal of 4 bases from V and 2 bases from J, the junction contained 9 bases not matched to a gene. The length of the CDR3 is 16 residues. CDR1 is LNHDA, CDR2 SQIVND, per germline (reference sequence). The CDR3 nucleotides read TGTGCCAGTAGTAGACCGGGACAGAGATACACAGATACGCAGTATTTT. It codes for CASSRPGQRYTDTQYF.

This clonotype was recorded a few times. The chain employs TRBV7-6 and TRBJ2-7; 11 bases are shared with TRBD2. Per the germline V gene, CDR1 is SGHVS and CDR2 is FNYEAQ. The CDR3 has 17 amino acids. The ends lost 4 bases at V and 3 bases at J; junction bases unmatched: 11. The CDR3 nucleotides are TGTGCCAGCAGCTGTGGACTAGCGGGTTGTCGGAGCTACGAGCAGTACTTC. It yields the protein CASSCGLAGCRSYEQYF.

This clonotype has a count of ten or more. CDR3 region: CSVVFQGSLYEQYF. CDR3 nucleotides: TGCAGCGTTGTATTCCAGGGGTCATTATACGAGCAGTACTTC. The genes are TRBV29-1 and TRBJ2-7; a possible D gene is TRBD1 (6 bases). V was shortened by 4 bases and J by 4 bases, with 17 bases between the two germline ends. Germline V gene sequence: CDR1 SQVTM, CDR2 ANQGSEA. The CDR3 is 14 residues long.

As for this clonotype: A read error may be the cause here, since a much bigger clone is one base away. The CDR3 is CSASEALTEAFF. The CDR3, as DNA: TGCAGTGCTAGTGAAGCGCTGACTGAAGCTTTCTTT. The chain joins TRBV20-1 to TRBJ1-1; no definite D call. Trimming took 3 bases from V and 5 from J, leaving 10 bases between them. Germline values: CDR1 DFQATT, CDR2 SNEGSKA (reference sequence). This CDR3 comprises 12 residues.

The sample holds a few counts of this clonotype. CDR3 residues: CASGSGSLSYEQYF. The CDR3 nucleotides read TGTGCCAGCGGAAGCGGGAGCTTGTCCTACGAGCAGTACTTC. V and J are TRBV2 and TRBJ2-7; 8 nucleotides align to TRBD2. This CDR3 region has 14 residues. Germline lookup yields CDR1 SNHLY and CDR2 FYNNEI. Trimming at V came to 8 bases and at J to 1 base, leaving 7 bases not matched to a gene.

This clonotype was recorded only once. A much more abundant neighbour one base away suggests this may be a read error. CDR3 in DNA: TGTGGCAGCAGTTCTGGTGGTGGACAGGCCACAGATACGCAGTATTTT. Its protein product is CGSSSGGGQATDTQYF. The gene calls are TRBV12-3 or TRBV12-4 and TRBJ2-3; 7 bases align to TRBD1. The CDR3 loop spans 16 amino acids.

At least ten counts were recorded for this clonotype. The CDR3 region is CASSSLRPNHETQYF. CDR3 bases: TGTGCCAGCAGCTCCCTTCGGCCGAATCACGAGACCCAGTACTTC. The rearrangement joins TRBV9 to TRBJ2-5; D is uncertain. The CDR3 loop spans 15 amino acids. Germline loops: CDR1 SGDLS, CDR2 YYNGEE. Trimming removed 4 bases at V and 5 bases at J, with 18 bases between.

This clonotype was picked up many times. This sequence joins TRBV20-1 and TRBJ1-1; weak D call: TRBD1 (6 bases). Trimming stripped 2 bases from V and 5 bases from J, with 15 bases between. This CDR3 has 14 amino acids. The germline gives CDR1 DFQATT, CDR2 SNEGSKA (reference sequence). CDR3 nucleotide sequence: TGCAGTGCTAGAACGGGGGGGCAAGCAACTGAAGCTTTCTTT. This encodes CSARTGGQATEAFF.

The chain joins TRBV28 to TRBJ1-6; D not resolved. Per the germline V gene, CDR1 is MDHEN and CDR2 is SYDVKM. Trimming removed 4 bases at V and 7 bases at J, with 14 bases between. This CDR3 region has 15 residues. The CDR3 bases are TGTGCCAGCAGTTCCCGACCCTCGGGGAATTCACCCCTCCACTTT. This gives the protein CASSSRPSGNSPLHF.

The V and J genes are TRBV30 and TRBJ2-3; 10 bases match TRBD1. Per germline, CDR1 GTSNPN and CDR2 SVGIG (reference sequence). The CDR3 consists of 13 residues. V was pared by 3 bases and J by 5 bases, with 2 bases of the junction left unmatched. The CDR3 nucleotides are TGTGCCTGGAGCCGGGACAGGGGAGATACGCAGTATTTT. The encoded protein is CAWSRDRGDTQYF.

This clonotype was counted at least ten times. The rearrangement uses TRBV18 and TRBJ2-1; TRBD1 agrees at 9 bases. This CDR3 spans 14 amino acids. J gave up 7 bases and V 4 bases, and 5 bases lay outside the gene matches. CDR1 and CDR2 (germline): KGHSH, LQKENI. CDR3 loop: CASSQGTGRNEQFF. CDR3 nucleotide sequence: TGTGCCAGCTCACAGGGGACAGGGAGGAATGAGCAGTTCTTC.

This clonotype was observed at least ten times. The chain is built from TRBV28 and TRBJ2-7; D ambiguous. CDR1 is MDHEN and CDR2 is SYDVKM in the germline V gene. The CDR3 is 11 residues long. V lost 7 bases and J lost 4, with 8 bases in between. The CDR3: CASTSKYEQYF. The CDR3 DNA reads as TGTGCCAGCACCTCTAAATACGAGCAGTACTTC.

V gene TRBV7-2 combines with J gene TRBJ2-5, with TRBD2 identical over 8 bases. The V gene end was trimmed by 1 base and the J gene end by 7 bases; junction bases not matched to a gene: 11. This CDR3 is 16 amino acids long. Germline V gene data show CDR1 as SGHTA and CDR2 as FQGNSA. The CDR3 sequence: CASSLVGGAGGGTQYF. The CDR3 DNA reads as TGTGCCAGCAGCTTAGTTGGAGGGGCGGGAGGAGGGACCCAGTACTTC.

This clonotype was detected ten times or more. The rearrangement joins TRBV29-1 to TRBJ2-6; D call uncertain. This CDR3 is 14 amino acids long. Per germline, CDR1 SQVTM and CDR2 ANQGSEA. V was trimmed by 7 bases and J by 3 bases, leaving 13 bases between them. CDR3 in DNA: TGCAGCGCTGGCCTAGGTGGTGGGGCCAACGTCCTGACTTTC. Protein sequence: CSAGLGGGANVLTF.

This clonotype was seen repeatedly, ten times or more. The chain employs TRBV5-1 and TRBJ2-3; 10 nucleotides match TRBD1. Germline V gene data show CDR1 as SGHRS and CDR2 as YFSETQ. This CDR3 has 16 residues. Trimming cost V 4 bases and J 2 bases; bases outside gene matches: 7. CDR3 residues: CASSIPGTGATDTQYF. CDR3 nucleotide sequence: TGCGCCAGCAGCATCCCCGGGACAGGGGCCACAGATACGCAGTATTTT.

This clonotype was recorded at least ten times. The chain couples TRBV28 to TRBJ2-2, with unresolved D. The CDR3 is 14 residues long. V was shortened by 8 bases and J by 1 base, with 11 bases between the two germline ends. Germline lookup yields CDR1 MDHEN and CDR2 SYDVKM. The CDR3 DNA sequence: TGTGCCAGCCTTAGGTCCTTGAACACCGGGGAGCTGTTTTTT. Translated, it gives CASLRSLNTGELFF.

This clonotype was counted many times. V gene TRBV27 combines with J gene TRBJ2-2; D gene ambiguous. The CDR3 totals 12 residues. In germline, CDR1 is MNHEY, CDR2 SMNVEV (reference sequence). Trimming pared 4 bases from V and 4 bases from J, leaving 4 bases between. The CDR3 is CASSYFTGELFF. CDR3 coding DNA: TGTGCCAGCAGTTATTTCACCGGGGAGCTGTTTTTT.

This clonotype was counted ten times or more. CDR3 loop: CASSFRSTEAFF. In nucleotides, the CDR3 is TGTGCCAGTAGTTTCCGGTCGACTGAAGCTTTCTTT. The chain couples TRBV19 to TRBJ1-1; D not certain. The germline CDR1 and CDR2 sequences are LNHDA and SQIVND (reference sequence). The CDR3 consists of 12 residues. V shed 5 bases and J shed 5 bases, with 9 bases lying between them.

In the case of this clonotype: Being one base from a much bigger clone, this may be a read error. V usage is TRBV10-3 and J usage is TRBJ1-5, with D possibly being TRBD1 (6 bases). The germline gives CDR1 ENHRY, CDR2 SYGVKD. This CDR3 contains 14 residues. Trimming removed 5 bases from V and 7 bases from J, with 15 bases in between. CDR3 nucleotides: TGTGCCATCAGTAAGATCTCAGGGGAGCAGCCCCAGCATTTT. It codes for CAISKISGEQPQHF.

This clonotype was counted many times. The CDR3 region has the DNA TGTGCCAGCAGCCAAGAGGGAGGGACAGGTGAGTTCGACAATGAGCAGTTCTTC. Protein product: CASSQEGGTGEFDNEQFF. V usage is TRBV3-1 and J usage is TRBJ2-1; weak D call: TRBD1 (8 bases). The CDR3 consists of 18 residues. The V end lost 0 bases, the J end lost 5 bases, and 20 bases lay between the germline ends. CDR1 is LGHDT, CDR2 YNNKEL, per germline (reference sequence).

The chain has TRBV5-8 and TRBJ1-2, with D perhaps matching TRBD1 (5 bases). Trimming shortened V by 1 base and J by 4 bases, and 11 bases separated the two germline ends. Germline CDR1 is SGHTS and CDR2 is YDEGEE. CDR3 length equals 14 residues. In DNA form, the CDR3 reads TGTGCCAGCAGCTTGCAGGGCCCCCTCTATGGCTACACCTTC. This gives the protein CASSLQGPLYGYTF.

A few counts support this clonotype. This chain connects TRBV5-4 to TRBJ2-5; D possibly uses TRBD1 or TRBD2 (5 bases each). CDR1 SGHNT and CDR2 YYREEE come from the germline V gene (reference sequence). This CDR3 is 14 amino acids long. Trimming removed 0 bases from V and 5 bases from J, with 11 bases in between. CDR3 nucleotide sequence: TGTGCCAGCAGCTTGGAAGAAGAGGGGGAGACCCAGTACTTC. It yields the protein CASSLEEEGETQYF.

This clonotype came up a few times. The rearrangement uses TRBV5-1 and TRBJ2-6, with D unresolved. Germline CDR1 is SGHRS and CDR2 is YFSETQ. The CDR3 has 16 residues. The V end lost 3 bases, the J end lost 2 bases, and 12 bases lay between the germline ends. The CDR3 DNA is TGCGCCAGCAGCTATTCAAGGGTGGCTGGGGCCAACGTCCTGACTTTC. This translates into CASSYSRVAGANVLTF. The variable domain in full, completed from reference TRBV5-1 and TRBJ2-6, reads KAGVTQTPRYLIKTRGQQVTLSCSPISGHRSVSWYQQTPGQGLQFLFEYFSETQRNKGNFPGRFSGRQFSNSRSEMNVSTLELGDSALYLCASSYSRVAGANVLTFGAGSRLTVL.

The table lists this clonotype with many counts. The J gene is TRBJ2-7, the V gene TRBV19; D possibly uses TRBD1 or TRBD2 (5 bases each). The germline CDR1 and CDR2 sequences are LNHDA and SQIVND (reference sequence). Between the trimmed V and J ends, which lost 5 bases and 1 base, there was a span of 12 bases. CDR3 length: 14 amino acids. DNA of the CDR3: TGTGCCAGTAGTTCAAGGGGCGGGTCCTACGAGCAGTACTTC. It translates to CASSSRGGSYEQYF.

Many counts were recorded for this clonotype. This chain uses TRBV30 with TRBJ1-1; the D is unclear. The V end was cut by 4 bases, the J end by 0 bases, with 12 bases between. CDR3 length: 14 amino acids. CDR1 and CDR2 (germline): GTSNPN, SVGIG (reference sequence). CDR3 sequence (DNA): TGTGCCTGGACTACACGTCTAATGAACACTGAAGCTTTCTTT. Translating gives CAWTTRLMNTEAFF. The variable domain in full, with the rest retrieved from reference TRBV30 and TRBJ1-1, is SQTIHQWPATLVQPVGSPLSLECTVEGTSNPNLYWYRQAAGRGLQLLFYSVGIGQISSEVPQNLSASRPQDRQFILSSKKLLLSDSGFYLCAWTTRLMNTEAFFGQGTRLTVV.